Reported below is one T cell receptor beta chain. No antigen is known for it. The data stem from a study of cytomegalovirus exposure and HLA in healthy donors. Study-wide results and caveats: Rare TCR sequences dominated, though some public TCRs recurred in many donors.

The PCR employed 60 Vbeta primers together with 13 Jbeta primers. Measured with immunoSEQ multiplex PCR; TCRdb has only the in-frame clones, and not every one. Of 130,000 or so clones in the sample, about 79% are singletons; the top ten hold 2.5% to 3%. This TCR derives from a woman between 18 and 29 years old in good health and CMV-seropositive. Sequenced sample: PBMCs.

The CDR3 here is CASTGEGADTQYF. CDR3 sequence (DNA): TGTGCCAGCACAGGGGAAGGGGCAGATACGCAGTATTTT. The J gene is TRBJ2-3, the V gene TRBV6-6; maybe TRBD1 (6 bases). Germline V CDR1 and CDR2: MNHNY, SVGAGI (reference sequence). Trimming cost V 7 bases and J 4 bases, with 12 bases left between them. This CDR3 is built from 13 residues.